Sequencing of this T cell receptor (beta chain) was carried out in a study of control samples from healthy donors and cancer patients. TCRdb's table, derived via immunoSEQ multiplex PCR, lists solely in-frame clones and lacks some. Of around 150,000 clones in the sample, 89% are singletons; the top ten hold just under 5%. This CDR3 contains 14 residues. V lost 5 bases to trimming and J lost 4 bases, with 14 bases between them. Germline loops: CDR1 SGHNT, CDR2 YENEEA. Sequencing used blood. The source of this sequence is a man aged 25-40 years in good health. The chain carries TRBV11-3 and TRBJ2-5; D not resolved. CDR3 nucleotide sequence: TGTGCCAGCAGCCCCTGGGCCGCGGTAGAGACCCAGTACTTC. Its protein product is CASSPWAAVETQYF.